The 27 T cell receptor beta chains below were found in one sample sequenced in a study of shared clonotypes between healthy human individuals. Measured with immunoSEQ multiplex PCR; TCRdb has only the in-frame clones, and not every one. The repertoire holds about half a million clones, around 79% seen once, with approximately 13% in the top ten. The sample consisted of PBMCs. Source of these receptors: a woman aged 40 to 49 in good health. Some clones in this sample may be carry-over from other donors' samples.

The genes are TRBV5-4 and TRBJ2-3, with 9 bases aligning to TRBD1. The CDR3 is 16 amino acids. After removal of 3 bases from V and 0 bases from J, the junction contained 5 bases not matched to a gene. Germline V CDR1 and CDR2: SGHNT, YYREEE (reference sequence). CDR3 in amino acids: CASSSAGTGSTDTQYF. As DNA, the CDR3 is TGTGCCAGCAGCTCCGCTGGGACAGGGAGCACAGATACGCAGTATTTT.

This clone was recorded only once. The chain uses TRBV19 and TRBJ2-7; D is unclear. The germline V gene has CDR1 LNHDA and CDR2 SQIVND (reference sequence). The CDR3 runs 14 residues. The V and J ends lost 6 bases and 3 bases respectively, with 15 bases between them. CDR3: CASSTDPLNYEQYF. DNA for the CDR3: TGTGCCAGTAGCACGGACCCGTTAAACTACGAGCAGTACTTC.

The rearrangement joins TRBV28 to TRBJ2-1; D gene unclear. The CDR3 is 15 amino acids. V lost 2 bases, J lost 4 bases, and 12 bases lay in between. Germline loops: CDR1 MDHEN, CDR2 SYDVKM. CDR3 region: CASSLARNGYNEQFF. The CDR3 DNA is TGTGCCAGCAGTTTAGCTAGAAACGGTTACAATGAGCAGTTCTTC.

V gene TRBV6-1 combines with J gene TRBJ1-5; TRBD1 is a possible D gene (6 bases). This CDR3 is built from 15 residues. The V gene lost 11 bases and the J gene lost 1 base, with 18 bases spanning the gap. Germline V gene sequence: CDR1 MNHNS, CDR2 SASEGT. The CDR3 is CAATDRPGSNQPQHF. The CDR3 DNA sequence: TGTGCCGCGACGGACAGACCGGGGAGCAATCAGCCCCAGCATTTT.

The chain joins TRBV10-3 to TRBJ2-4; D unresolved. Per the germline V gene, CDR1 is ENHRY and CDR2 is SYGVKD. The V gene lost 6 bases and the J gene lost 0 bases, with 18 bases spanning the gap. CDR3 length: 17 residues. The CDR3 bases are TGTGCCATCAGCCCCGGGTCGGCTCAAATAGCCAAAAACATTCAGTACTTC. Encoded protein: CAISPGSAQIAKNIQYF.

The chain combines TRBV14 with TRBJ1-4, with 7 bases lining up with TRBD1. This CDR3 is built from 13 residues. Germline values: CDR1 SGHDN, CDR2 FVKESK. Trimming cost V 6 bases and J 6 bases; bases outside gene matches: 4. In DNA form, the CDR3 reads TGTGCCAGCAGGAACAGGGGTCATGAAAAACTGTTTTTT. It is translated as CASRNRGHEKLFF.

The chain combines TRBV9 with TRBJ1-2; no firm D call. The CDR3 length is 15 residues. Germline lookup yields CDR1 SGDLS and CDR2 YYNGEE. V was clipped by 4 bases and J by 4 bases, with 17 bases between them. The CDR3 region has the DNA TGTGCCAGCAGCAACTCCCGGGCGGACCTCTATGGCTACACCTTC. This encodes CASSNSRADLYGYTF.

The rearrangement uses TRBV11-2 and TRBJ1-2; D gene uncertain. Trimming removed 4 bases from V and 2 bases from J, with 5 bases in between. The CDR3 extends over 12 amino acids. Germline loops: CDR1 SGHAT, CDR2 FQNNGV. CDR3 coding DNA: TGTGCCAGCAGCTATTCGAACTATGGCTACACCTTC. This sequence encodes CASSYSNYGYTF.

This chain links TRBV9 with TRBJ2-7; 8 positions agree with TRBD1. Germline V lookup: CDR1 SGDLS, CDR2 YYNGEE. V dropped 0 bases and J dropped 0; count of bases not matched to a gene: 5. The CDR3 is 16 residues long. The CDR3 DNA reads TGTGCCAGCAGCGTAGACCCCAGGGGGCACTCCTACGAGCAGTACTTC. Its protein is CASSVDPRGHSYEQYF. The full variable domain, in which reference TRBV9 and TRBJ2-7 provide the parts outside the CDR3, is DSGVTQTPKHLITATGQRVTLRCSPRSGDLSVYWYQQSLDQGLQFLIQYYNGEERAKGNILERFSAQQFPDLHSELNLSSLELGDSALYFCASSVDPRGHSYEQYFGPGTRLTVT.

The chain combines TRBV2 with TRBJ1-5, with a weak D call TRBD1 (5 bases). This CDR3 is built from 12 residues. Germline CDR1 SNHLY, CDR2 FYNNEI. V lost 6 bases and J lost 5, with 8 bases in between. CDR3 sequence (DNA): TGTGCCAGCAGGGACACCGATCAGCCCCAGCATTTT. Translation gives CASRDTDQPQHF.

This rearrangement joins TRBV6-5 to TRBJ2-1; 11 bases line up with TRBD2. The V and J ends lost 4 bases and 1 base, in that order; junction bases with no gene match: 3. The CDR3 length is 16 residues. CDR1 MNHEY and CDR2 SVGAGI come from the germline V gene. The CDR3 sequence: CASSSRLAGSYNEQFF. As DNA, the CDR3 is TGTGCCAGCAGTTCGAGACTAGCGGGATCCTACAATGAGCAGTTCTTC.

This clone was picked up one time. The chain has TRBV30 and TRBJ1-4; D may be TRBD1 (5 bases). The CDR3 runs 15 residues. Germline-derived CDR1 and CDR2 are GTSNPN and SVGIG (reference sequence). The V and J ends lost 4 bases and 0 bases respectively, with 12 bases between them. The DNA for the CDR3 is TGTGCCTGGAACAACCGGGACTCAACTAATGAAAAACTGTTTTTT. This gives the protein CAWNNRDSTNEKLFF.

This clone was observed a few times. This chain connects TRBV9 to TRBJ2-7, with 10 positions matching TRBD2. The V gene end was trimmed by 2 bases and the J gene end by 3 bases; junction bases not matched to a gene: 2. This CDR3 comprises 14 residues. From germline, CDR1 is SGDLS and CDR2 YYNGEE. CDR3 sequence: CASSVSGGDYEQYF. CDR3 bases: TGTGCCAGCAGCGTGAGCGGGGGGGACTACGAGCAGTACTTC.

The V gene is TRBV5-1, the J gene TRBJ1-1; tentative D call: TRBD1 (6 bases). The CDR3 is 15 residues long. In germline, CDR1 is SGHRS, CDR2 YFSETQ. Trimming removed 3 bases from V and 1 base from J, with 13 bases in between. The CDR3 sequence: CASSYAGAGNTEAFF. Written as DNA, the CDR3 is TGCGCCAGCAGCTACGCGGGGGCGGGGAACACTGAAGCTTTCTTT.

The chain combines TRBV28 with TRBJ2-7, with 14 positions matching TRBD2. The CDR3 runs to 17 residues. V was clipped by 6 bases and J by 4 bases; unmatched bases: 11. CDR1 is MDHEN, CDR2 SYDVKM, per germline. The CDR3 DNA reads TGTGCCAGCAGGATACCGGGACTAGCGGGAGTAGGGTACGAGCAGTACTTC. It is translated as CASRIPGLAGVGYEQYF.

This chain connects TRBV9 to TRBJ2-1; 8 positions match TRBD2. From germline, CDR1 is SGDLS and CDR2 YYNGEE. This CDR3 contains 15 residues. The junction had 7 bases not matched to a gene; V was cut back by 3 bases and J by 5 bases. The CDR3 sequence is CASSAQRESDNEQFF. The CDR3 nucleotides read TGTGCCAGCAGCGCCCAGCGGGAGTCCGACAATGAGCAGTTCTTC.

The chain is built from TRBV6-1 and TRBJ1-5; D is perhaps TRBD1 (5 bases). Trimming removed 7 bases from V and 7 bases from J, with 17 bases in between. CDR1 and CDR2 (germline): MNHNS, SASEGT. CDR3 length: 14 amino acids. This CDR3 reads CASTGTISGQPQHF. CDR3 DNA: TGTGCCAGCACCGGGACCATATCAGGCCAGCCCCAGCATTTT.

The CDR3 nucleotides are TGTGCCATCAGTGATCTCCGGGACAGACCCTACGAGCAGTACTTC. Protein: CAISDLRDRPYEQYF. The chain combines TRBV10-3 with TRBJ2-7, with 7 bases lining up with TRBD1. Per the germline V gene, CDR1 is ENHRY and CDR2 is SYGVKD. The CDR3 extends over 15 amino acids. With V trimmed by 3 bases and J by 2 bases, 7 bases remained unmatched.

The J gene is TRBJ2-5, the V gene TRBV5-1; D remains ambiguous. TRBJ2-7 matches the DNA end more closely, so the J call is doubtful. This CDR3 is built from 14 residues. CDR1 and CDR2 (germline): SGHRS, YFSETQ. Here the CDR3 reads CASSLETSSYEQYF. DNA of the CDR3: TGCGCCAGCAGCTTGGAGACGTCCTCCTACGAGCAGTACTTC.

V usage is TRBV18 and J usage is TRBJ2-2; 9 bases match TRBD1. Germline V gene data show CDR1 as KGHSH and CDR2 as LQKENI. The CDR3 is made up of 16 amino acids. Losses at the gene ends were 3 bases for V and 4 bases for J; bases not matched to a gene: 6. The CDR3 spells CASSPPGQGRTGELFF. The DNA for the CDR3 is TGTGCCAGCTCACCCCCCGGACAGGGGCGCACCGGGGAGCTGTTTTTT. The full variable domain, rest sourced from reference TRBV18 and TRBJ2-2, is NAGVMQNPRHLVRRRGQEARLRCSPMKGHSHVYWYRQLPEEGLKFMVYLQKENIIDESGMPKERFSAEFPKEGPSILRIQQVVRGDSAAYFCASSPPGQGRTGELFFGEGSRLTVL.

The CDR3 sequence: CASSIRAVPGANVLTF. The DNA for the CDR3 is TGTGCCAGTAGTATAAGAGCCGTTCCCGGGGCCAACGTCCTGACTTTC. This chain connects TRBV19 to TRBJ2-6; no clear D gene. V was pared by 2 bases and J by 4 bases, with 12 bases between. Germline V gene lookup returns CDR1 LNHDA and CDR2 SQIVND (reference sequence). CDR3 length equals 16 residues.

The V and J genes are TRBV10-1 and TRBJ2-2, with TRBD2 identical over 16 bases. The CDR3 runs to 16 residues. V shed 6 bases and J 5 bases; nucleotides not matched to a gene: 3. The germline V gene has CDR1 WNHNN and CDR2 SYGVQD (reference sequence). The CDR3 sequence is CASRGTSGRATGELFF. The CDR3 DNA is TGCGCCAGCAGGGGGACTAGCGGGAGGGCAACCGGGGAGCTGTTTTTT.

The chain combines TRBV5-6 with TRBJ1-1; the match to TRBD1 covers 9 bases. The V segment lost 4 bases and the J segment 5 bases; nucleotides outside the gene matches: 9. There are 15 residues in the CDR3. Germline CDR1 and CDR2: SGHDT and YYEEEE. CDR3 protein: CASSVGQGIMTEAFF. The CDR3 DNA is TGTGCCAGCAGCGTGGGACAGGGAATCATGACTGAAGCTTTCTTT.

This clone was seen ten or more times. V and J are TRBV27 and TRBJ2-7; TRBD1 might be the D (6 bases). The V and J ends lost 6 bases and 3 bases respectively, with 18 bases between them. This CDR3 comprises 15 residues. Germline V gene data show CDR1 as MNHEY and CDR2 as SMNVEV (reference sequence). CDR3 DNA: TGTGCCAGCAGATTCACGGGACAAGGTGGCTACGAGCAGTACTTC. Encoded protein: CASRFTGQGGYEQYF.

This clone was counted between two and nine times. The rearrangement links TRBV5-1 to TRBJ2-7; 8 nucleotides align to TRBD1. This CDR3 spans 15 amino acids. The germline V gene has CDR1 SGHRS and CDR2 YFSETQ. The V and J ends lost 0 bases and 3 bases, in that order; junction bases with no gene match: 5. The CDR3 protein is CASSLGQGAIYEQYF. The CDR3 nucleotides are TGCGCCAGCAGCTTGGGTCAGGGGGCTATCTACGAGCAGTACTTC.

V and J are TRBV7-9 and TRBJ2-2; 10 nucleotides line up with TRBD2. V lost 5 bases to trimming and J lost 4 bases; unmatched junction nucleotides: 10. This CDR3 is 17 amino acids long. Germline V lookup: CDR1 SEHNR, CDR2 FQNEAQ (reference sequence). The CDR3 coding sequence is TGTGCCAGCAGCCCCTACTCTAGCGGGAGTTTCACCGGGGAGCTGTTTTTT. Translation: CASSPYSSGSFTGELFF. Together with reference TRBV7-9 and TRBJ2-2, the CDR3 gives the full variable domain: DTGVSQNPRHKITKRGQNVTFRCDPISEHNRLYWYRQTLGQGPEFLTYFQNEAQLEKSRLLSDRFSAERPKGSFSTLEIQRTEQGDSAMYLCASSPYSSGSFTGELFFGEGSRLTVL.

The V gene is TRBV7-2, the J gene TRBJ2-2; a possible D gene is TRBD1 (7 bases). Trimming pared 3 bases from V and 4 bases from J, leaving 12 bases between. The germline gives CDR1 SGHTA, CDR2 FQGNSA. The CDR3 sequence is 15 residues long. CDR3 nucleotide sequence: TGTGCCAGCAGCTTCAACAGGGGAGGCACCGGGGAGCTGTTTTTT. Its translation is CASSFNRGGTGELFF.